One T cell receptor (beta chain) is described in this entry. Its antigen is as yet unknown. This sample is part of a study of CD8 T cells in Susac syndrome. About the research overall: Among the sequenced Susac syndrome patients, roughly 6 had active disease while eight or nine were in remission. The Susac syndrome patients were therapy-naive, on corticosteroids, or on intravenous immunoglobulin alone at blood draw.

Study observations and caveats: The study acknowledged a relatively small number of individuals in its TCR sequencing and HLA analysis.

V lost 3 bases to trimming and J lost 6 bases, with 19 bases between them. The CDR3 has 16 amino acids. RNA in amounts of roughly 0.5 to 1 ug was reverse transcribed with random hexamers. TCRdb processed the immunoSEQ multiplex PCR reads anew with MiXCR; each CDR3 protein has one entry. The sample lists approximately 180,000 distinct CDR3 sequences; about 95% were seen once. V and J are TRBV12-3 or TRBV12-4 and TRBJ2-3, with D perhaps assigned TRBD1 or TRBD2 (5 bases each). The receptor was isolated from a human donor with Susac syndrome. Input material: CD4+ T cells from PBMCs. The CDR3 bases are TGTGCCAGCAGTTTCAATGGGGACGCCGGTCCGGATACGCAGTATTTT. Protein sequence: CASSFNGDAGPDTQYF.